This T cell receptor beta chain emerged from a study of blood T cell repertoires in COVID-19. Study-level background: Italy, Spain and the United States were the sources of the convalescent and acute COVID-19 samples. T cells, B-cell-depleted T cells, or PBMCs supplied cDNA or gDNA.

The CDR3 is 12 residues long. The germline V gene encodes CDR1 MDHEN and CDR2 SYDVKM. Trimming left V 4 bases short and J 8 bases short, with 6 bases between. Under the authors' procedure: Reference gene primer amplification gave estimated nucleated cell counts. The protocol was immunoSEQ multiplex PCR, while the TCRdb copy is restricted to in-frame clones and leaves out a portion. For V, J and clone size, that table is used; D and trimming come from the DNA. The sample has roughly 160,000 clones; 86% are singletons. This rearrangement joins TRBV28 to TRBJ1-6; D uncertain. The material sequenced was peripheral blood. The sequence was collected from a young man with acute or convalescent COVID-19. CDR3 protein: CASSSEDSPLHF. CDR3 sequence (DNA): TGTGCCAGCAGTTCGGAGGATTCACCCCTCCACTTT.